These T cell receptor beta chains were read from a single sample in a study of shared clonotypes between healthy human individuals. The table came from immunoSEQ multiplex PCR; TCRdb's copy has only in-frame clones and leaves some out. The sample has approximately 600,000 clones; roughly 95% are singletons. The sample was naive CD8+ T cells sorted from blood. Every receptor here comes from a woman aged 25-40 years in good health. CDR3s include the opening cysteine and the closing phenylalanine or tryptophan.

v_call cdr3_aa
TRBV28 CASSFSYEQYF
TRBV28 CASSWAGGNEQYF
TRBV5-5 CASSLVQSYEQYF
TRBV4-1 CASSQVRGDEQYF
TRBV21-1 CASSRYSGRAGELFF
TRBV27 CASSSPGLAAERGETQYF
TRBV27 CARIHEQYF
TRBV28 CASSPWTSLAKNIQYF
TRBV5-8 CASSTTSGEADTQYF
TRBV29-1 CSGTVNEKLFF
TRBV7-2 CASSLQGPRSPLHF
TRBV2 CASGDRENEQFF